Sequencing of this T cell receptor (beta chain) was carried out in a study of cytomegalovirus exposure and HLA in healthy donors. This clone was found a few times. The antigen is unknown. This CDR3 is 14 amino acids long. Germline CDR1 SGDLS, CDR2 YYNGEE. V lost 3 bases to trimming and J lost 7 bases; unmatched junction nucleotides: 4. Use of 60 Vbeta and 13 Jbeta primers characterized the PCR. Sequenced by immunoSEQ multiplex PCR; TCRdb stores in-frame clones only, minus some. The repertoire includes 55,000 to 85,000 clones, roughly 70% of them detected once, and roughly an eighth sits in the top ten. Overall study results and limits: An analysis that came later showed most CMV-associated TCR beta chains appearing HLA-restricted.

This chain joins TRBV9 and TRBJ1-6, with 7 bases matching TRBD1. This clonotype originated in a woman aged 40 to 49 in good health and CMV-seropositive. The sample was PBMCs. This CDR3 reads CASSARGRNSPLHF. The CDR3 nucleotides are TGTGCCAGCAGCGCCAGGGGGAGGAATTCACCCCTCCACTTT.